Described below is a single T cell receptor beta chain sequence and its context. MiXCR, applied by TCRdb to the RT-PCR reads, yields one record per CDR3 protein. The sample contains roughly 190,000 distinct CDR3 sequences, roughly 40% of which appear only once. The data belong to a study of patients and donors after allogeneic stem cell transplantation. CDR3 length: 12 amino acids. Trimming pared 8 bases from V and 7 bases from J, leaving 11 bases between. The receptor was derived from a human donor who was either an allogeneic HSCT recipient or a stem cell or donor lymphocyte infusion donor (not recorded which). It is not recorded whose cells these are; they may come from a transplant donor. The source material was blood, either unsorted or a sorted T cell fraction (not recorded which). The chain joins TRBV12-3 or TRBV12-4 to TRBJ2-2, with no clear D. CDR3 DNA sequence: TGTGCCAGCCCGGGCAAAAACGGGGAGCTGTTTTTT. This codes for CASPGKNGELFF.